The clone carrying this T cell receptor beta chain was seen a handful of times. Its target is not known. A single base separates this from a much larger clone, so it may be a read error. Other DNA sequences from this sample encode an identical CDR3 as well. The data belong to a study of cytomegalovirus exposure and HLA in healthy donors. Study-level results: Later findings reportedly placed an Asian-associated ancestry cluster below the approximately 670-donor mean for N-insertions.

Trimming pared 6 bases from V and 2 bases from J, leaving 10 bases between. CDR3 size: 13 residues. Germline CDR1 reads MNHEY; CDR2 reads SVGAGI. Amplification used 60 Vbeta primers and 13 Jbeta primers. Authors' methods: Later reanalysis found about 78 million unique TCR beta chains, some 10 million of them shared. Produced via immunoSEQ multiplex PCR; TCRdb's table is partial and in-frame only. Clone size and V and J calls were adopted from that table, with D and trimming inferred from the DNA. The repertoire holds 75,000 to 100,000 clones, around 60% seen once, with 3.2% in the top ten. The sequence was obtained from a man in his sixties in good health and CMV-seronegative. What was sequenced was PBMCs. V is TRBV6-5 and J is TRBJ1-2; a possible D gene is TRBD1 (6 bases). CDR3 residues: CASSPGQNYGYTF. The DNA of the CDR3 is TGTGCCAGCAGCCCAGGACAGAACTATGGCTACACCTTC.